The clone carrying this TCR beta chain has at least ten counts. Its antigen is unknown. Amplified regions were TCR beta CDR3 sequences from RNA transcripts. When the TCR CDR3 underwent first-round RT-PCR, the HTBI primer set was used. Each CDR3 protein gets one entry after TCRdb re-called the multiplex PCR reads with MiXCR. The sample has about 520,000 distinct CDR3 sequences, less than 25% seen once. V lost 5 bases and J lost 3, with 19 bases in between. This CDR3 contains 16 residues. CDR1 and CDR2 from the germline V gene are SGHAT and FQDESV (reference sequence). This sample stems from a study of T cells in Graves' hyperthyroidism and ophthalmopathy. Findings of the study overall: Among thyroid clonotypes expanded above 0.001, most also appeared in blood.

Sequenced material: blood. The TCR was taken from a woman in her 30s with Graves' ophthalmopathy. The chain uses TRBV11-1 and TRBJ1-1; tentative D call: TRBD1 (5 bases). CDR3 in amino acids: CASSPVGERDDTEAFF. The CDR3 nucleotides are TGTGCCAGCAGCCCTGTGGGGGAAAGGGACGACACTGAAGCTTTCTTT. The full variable domain, in which reference TRBV11-1 and TRBJ1-1 provide the parts outside the CDR3, is EAEVAQSPRYKITEKSQAVAFWCDPISGHATLYWYRQILGQGPELLVQFQDESVVDDSQLPKDRFSAERLKGVDSTLKIQPAELGDSAMYLCASSPVGERDDTEAFFGQGTRLTVV.